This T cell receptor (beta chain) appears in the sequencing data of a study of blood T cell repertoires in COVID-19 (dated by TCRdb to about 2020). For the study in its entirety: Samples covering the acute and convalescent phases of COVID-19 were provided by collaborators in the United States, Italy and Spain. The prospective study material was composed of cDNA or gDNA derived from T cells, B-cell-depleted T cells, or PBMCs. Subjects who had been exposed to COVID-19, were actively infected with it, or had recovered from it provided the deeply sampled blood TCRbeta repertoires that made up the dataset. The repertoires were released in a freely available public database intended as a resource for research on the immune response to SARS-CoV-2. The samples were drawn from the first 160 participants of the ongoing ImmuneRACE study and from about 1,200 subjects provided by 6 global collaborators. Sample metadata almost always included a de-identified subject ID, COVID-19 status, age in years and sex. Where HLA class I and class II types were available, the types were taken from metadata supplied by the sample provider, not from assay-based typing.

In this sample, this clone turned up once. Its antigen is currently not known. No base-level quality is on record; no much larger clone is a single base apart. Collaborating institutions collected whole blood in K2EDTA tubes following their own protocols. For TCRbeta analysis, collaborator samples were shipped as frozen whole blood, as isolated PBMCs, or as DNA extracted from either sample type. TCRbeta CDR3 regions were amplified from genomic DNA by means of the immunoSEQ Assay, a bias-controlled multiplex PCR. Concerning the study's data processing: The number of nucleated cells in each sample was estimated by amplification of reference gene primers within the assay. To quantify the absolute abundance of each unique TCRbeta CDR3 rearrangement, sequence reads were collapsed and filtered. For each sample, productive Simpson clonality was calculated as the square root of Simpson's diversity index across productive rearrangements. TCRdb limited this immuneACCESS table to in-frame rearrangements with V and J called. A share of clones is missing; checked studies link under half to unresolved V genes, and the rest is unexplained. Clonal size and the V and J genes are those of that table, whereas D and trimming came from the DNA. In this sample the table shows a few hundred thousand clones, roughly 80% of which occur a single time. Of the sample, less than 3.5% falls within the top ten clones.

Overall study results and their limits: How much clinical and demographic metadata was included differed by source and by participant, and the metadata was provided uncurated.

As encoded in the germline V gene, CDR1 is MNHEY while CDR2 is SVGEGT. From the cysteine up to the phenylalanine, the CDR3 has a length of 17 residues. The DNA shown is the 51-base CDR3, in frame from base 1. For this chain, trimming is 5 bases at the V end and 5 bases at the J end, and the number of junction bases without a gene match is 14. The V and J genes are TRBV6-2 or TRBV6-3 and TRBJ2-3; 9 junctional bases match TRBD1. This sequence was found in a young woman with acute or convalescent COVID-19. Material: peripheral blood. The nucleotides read TGTGCCAGCAGTATTATTTCCGGGACAGGGATTAGAGATACGCAGTATTTT. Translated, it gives CASSIISGTGIRDTQYF.